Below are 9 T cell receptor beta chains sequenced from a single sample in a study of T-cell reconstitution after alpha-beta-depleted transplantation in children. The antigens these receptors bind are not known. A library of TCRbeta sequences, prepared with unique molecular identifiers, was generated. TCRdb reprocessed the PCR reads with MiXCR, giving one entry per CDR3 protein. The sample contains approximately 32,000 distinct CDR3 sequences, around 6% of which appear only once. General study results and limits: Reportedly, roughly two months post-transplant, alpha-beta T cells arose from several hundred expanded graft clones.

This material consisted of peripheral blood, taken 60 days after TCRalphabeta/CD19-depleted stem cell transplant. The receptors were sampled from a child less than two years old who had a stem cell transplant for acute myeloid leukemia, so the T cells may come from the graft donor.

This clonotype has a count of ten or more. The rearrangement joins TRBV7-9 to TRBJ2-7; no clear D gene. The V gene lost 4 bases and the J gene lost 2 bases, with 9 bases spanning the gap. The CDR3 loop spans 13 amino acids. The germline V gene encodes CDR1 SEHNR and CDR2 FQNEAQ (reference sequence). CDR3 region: CASSSFSAYEQYF. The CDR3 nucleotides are TGTGCCAGCAGCTCATTCAGCGCCTACGAGCAGTACTTC.

The CDR3 region has the DNA TGTGCCAGCAGTTTAATGGGAGACAATGAGCAGTTCTTC. Its protein product is CASSLMGDNEQFF. The rearrangement uses TRBV28 and TRBJ2-1; possibly TRBD2 for D (5 bases). Germline V gene lookup returns CDR1 MDHEN and CDR2 SYDVKM. The CDR3 contains 13 residues. The V end lost 2 bases, the J end lost 5 bases, and 7 bases lay between the germline ends.

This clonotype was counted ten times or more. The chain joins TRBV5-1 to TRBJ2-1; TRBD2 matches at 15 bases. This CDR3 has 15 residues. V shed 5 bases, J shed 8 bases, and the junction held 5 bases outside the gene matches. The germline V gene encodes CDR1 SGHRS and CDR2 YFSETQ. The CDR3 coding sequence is TGCGCCAGCAGTGCCGGGACTAGCGGGGGGTATGAGCAGTTCTTC. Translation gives CASSAGTSGGYEQFF.

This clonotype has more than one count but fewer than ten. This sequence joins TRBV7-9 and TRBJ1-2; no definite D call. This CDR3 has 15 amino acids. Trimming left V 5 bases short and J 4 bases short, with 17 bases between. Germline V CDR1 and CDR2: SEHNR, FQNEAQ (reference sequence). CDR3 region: CASSGIGREPYGYTF. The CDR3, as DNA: TGTGCCAGCAGCGGTATCGGACGGGAACCCTATGGCTACACCTTC.

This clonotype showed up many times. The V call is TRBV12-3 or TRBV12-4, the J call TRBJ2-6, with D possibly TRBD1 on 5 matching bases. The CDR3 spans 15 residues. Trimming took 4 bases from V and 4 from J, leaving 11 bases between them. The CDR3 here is CASSSRQPGANVLTF. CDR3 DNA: TGTGCCAGCAGTTCCCGACAGCCCGGGGCCAACGTCCTGACTTTC.

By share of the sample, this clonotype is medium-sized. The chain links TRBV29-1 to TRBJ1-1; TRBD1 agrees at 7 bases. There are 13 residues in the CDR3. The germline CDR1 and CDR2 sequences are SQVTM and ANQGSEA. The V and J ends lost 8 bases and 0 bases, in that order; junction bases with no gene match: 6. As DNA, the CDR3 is TGCAGCTTCAGACAGGGAATGAACACTGAAGCTTTCTTT. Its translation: CSFRQGMNTEAFF.

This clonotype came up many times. The CDR3 loop reads CASSDPGGYSNQPQHF. CDR3 coding DNA: TGTGCCAGCAGTGACCCGGGAGGCTATAGCAATCAGCCCCAGCATTTT. V usage is TRBV28 and J usage is TRBJ1-5; no reliable D call. Deletions cut 5 bases from V and 0 bases from J, with 14 bases between. The CDR3 has 16 residues. CDR1 is MDHEN and CDR2 is SYDVKM in the germline V gene.

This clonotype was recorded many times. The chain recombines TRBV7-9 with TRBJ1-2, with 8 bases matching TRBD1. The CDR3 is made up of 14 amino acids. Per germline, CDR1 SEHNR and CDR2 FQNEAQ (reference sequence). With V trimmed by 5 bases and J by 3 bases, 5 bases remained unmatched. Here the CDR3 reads CASSPGQVYYGYTF. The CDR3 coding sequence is TGTGCCAGCAGCCCGGGACAGGTTTACTATGGCTACACCTTC.

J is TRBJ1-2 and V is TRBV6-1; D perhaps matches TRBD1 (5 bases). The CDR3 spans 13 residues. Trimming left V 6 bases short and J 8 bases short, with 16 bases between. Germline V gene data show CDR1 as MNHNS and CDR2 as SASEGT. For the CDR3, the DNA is TGTGCCAGCAGCTGGAGGGGTACGGGCGGCTACACCTTC. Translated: CASSWRGTGGYTF.